The 18 T cell receptor beta chains in this list originate from one sample, sequenced in a study of monozygotic twins with inflammatory bowel disease. TCRdb re-called the 5' RACE reads; every CDR3 protein appears as one record, without DNA. The table lists under 150,000 distinct CDR3 sequences. Sequenced: blood. Receptors originate from a human donor with ulcerative colitis or Crohn's disease, or a healthy co-twin of an affected twin (not recorded which).

The chain links TRBV7-9 to TRBJ2-3; TCRdb's D gene call, TRBD1, goes unchecked for lack of DNA. The CDR3 consists of 16 residues. Germline CDR1 reads SEHNR; CDR2 reads FQNEAQ (reference sequence). CDR3 protein: CASSLGGGKKTDTQYF.

This CDR3 is CASSLAYEETQYF. The rearrangement links TRBV5-1 to TRBJ2-5. Germline loops: CDR1 SGHRS, CDR2 YFSETQ. CDR3 length: 13 amino acids.

CDR3 residues: CASRRQGSSGNTIYF. The chain is built from TRBV2 and TRBJ1-3; lacking DNA, the TRBD1 call made by TCRdb goes unchecked. Germline assignment: CDR1 SNHLY and CDR2 FYNNEI. This CDR3 comprises 15 residues.

The chain is built from TRBV20-1 and TRBJ1-2; TCRdb gives TRBD1 as the D gene, but with no DNA this cannot be confirmed. The CDR3 is 15 residues long. Germline loops: CDR1 DFQATT, CDR2 SNEGSKA (reference sequence). CDR3 protein: CSARGGGAVNYGYTF.

This rearrangement joins TRBV4-2 to TRBJ2-7. Germline V CDR1 and CDR2: LGHNA, YNFKEQ. CDR3 size: 14 residues. This CDR3 is CASSQDSGFYEQYF.

The chain carries TRBV7-8 and TRBJ1-4. Germline V CDR1 and CDR2: SGHVS, FQNEAQ. The CDR3 loop spans 14 amino acids. The CDR3 loop is CASSLVNSNEKLFF.

The rearrangement uses TRBV20-1 and TRBJ1-6; TCRdb returns TRBD1, unconfirmable since there is no DNA. The CDR3 is 15 residues long. CDR1 DFQATT and CDR2 SNEGSKA come from the germline V gene (reference sequence). The CDR3 sequence is CSASAQGRSNSPLHF.

The chain carries TRBV12-5 and TRBJ1-1; TCRdb's assignment of TRBD1 cannot be checked, as there is no DNA. The CDR3 is 16 residues long. Germline V gives CDR1 LGHNT, CDR2 FRNRAP. CDR3 residues: CASGLGTGASNTEAFF.

This chain joins TRBV19 and TRBJ2-4; TCRdb's D call of TRBD1 is untestable without DNA. This CDR3 spans 13 amino acids. Germline V CDR1 and CDR2: LNHDA, SQIVND (reference sequence). This chain's CDR3 is CASSPGKNNIQYF.

This sequence joins TRBV12-3 or TRBV12-4 and TRBJ1-1; TCRdb selects TRBD1, and the lack of DNA leaves this call unchecked. The CDR3 runs to 18 residues. CDR3 protein: CASSRTRGTGGGYTEAFF.

J is TRBJ2-1 and V is TRBV24-1; the TCRdb call, TRBD1, lacks DNA for checking. Germline V gene data show CDR1 as KGHDR and CDR2 as SFDVKD. The CDR3 contains 16 residues. The CDR3 protein is CATSDLPGQIYNEQFF.

The chain recombines TRBV5-1 with TRBJ2-1; TCRdb's D gene call, TRBD1, goes unchecked for lack of DNA. Germline assignment: CDR1 SGHRS and CDR2 YFSETQ. CDR3 length: 14 residues. The CDR3 is CASSLGAGSNEQFF. Based on the CDR3 plus reference TRBV5-1 and TRBJ2-1, the full variable domain is KAGVTQTPRYLIKTRGQQVTLSCSPISGHRSVSWYQQTPGQGLQFLFEYFSETQRNKGNFPGRFSGRQFSNSRSEMNVSTLELGDSALYLCASSLGAGSNEQFFGPGTRLTVL.

V is TRBV7-3 and J is TRBJ2-1; the TCRdb call, TRBD1, lacks DNA for checking. CDR3 size: 18 residues. Germline CDR1 is SGHTA and CDR2 is FQGTGA. The CDR3: CASSLIGGTGSIGNEQFF.

J is TRBJ2-1 and V is TRBV7-3; TCRdb names TRBD2, which stays unverified in the absence of DNA. CDR1 and CDR2 (germline): SGHTA, FQGTGA. This CDR3 has 16 residues. This chain's CDR3 is CASSSRGSKSSNEQFF.

The V and J genes are TRBV6-2 or TRBV6-3 and TRBJ1-5; TCRdb indicates TRBD1, and absent DNA this call remains unverified. In germline, CDR1 is MNHEY, CDR2 SVGEGT. The CDR3 spans 15 residues. The CDR3 reads CASSYSARGNQPQHF.

The chain uses TRBV20-1 and TRBJ2-5; TCRdb indicates TRBD1, and absent DNA this call remains unverified. CDR1 DFQATT and CDR2 SNEGSKA come from the germline V gene (reference sequence). This CDR3 has 14 residues. The CDR3 sequence is CSARDWGGQETQYF.

The chain couples TRBV7-9 to TRBJ2-5; the D call from TCRdb, TRBD2, cannot be confirmed without DNA. This CDR3 has 17 residues. Germline V CDR1 and CDR2: SEHNR, FQNEAQ (reference sequence). The chain's CDR3 is CASSLVHIREAQETQYF.

J is TRBJ1-4 and V is TRBV5-1; TCRdb indicates TRBD1, and absent DNA this call remains unverified. The germline CDR1 and CDR2 sequences are SGHRS and YFSETQ. The CDR3 loop spans 13 amino acids. The CDR3 loop is CASSFGTIEKLFF.